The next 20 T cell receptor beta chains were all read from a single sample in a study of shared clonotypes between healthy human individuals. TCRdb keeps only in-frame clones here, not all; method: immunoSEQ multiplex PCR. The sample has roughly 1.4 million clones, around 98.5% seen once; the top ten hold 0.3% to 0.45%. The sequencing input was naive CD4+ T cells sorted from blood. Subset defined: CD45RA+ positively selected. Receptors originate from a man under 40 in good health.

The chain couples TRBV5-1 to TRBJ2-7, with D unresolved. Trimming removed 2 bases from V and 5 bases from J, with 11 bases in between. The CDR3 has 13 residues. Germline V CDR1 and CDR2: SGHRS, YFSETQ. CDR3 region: CASSFKGRDEQYF. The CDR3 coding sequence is TGCGCCAGCAGCTTCAAGGGAAGGGACGAGCAGTACTTC. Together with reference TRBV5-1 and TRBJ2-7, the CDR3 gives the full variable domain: KAGVTQTPRYLIKTRGQQVTLSCSPISGHRSVSWYQQTPGQGLQFLFEYFSETQRNKGNFPGRFSGRQFSNSRSEMNVSTLELGDSALYLCASSFKGRDEQYFGPGTRLTVT.

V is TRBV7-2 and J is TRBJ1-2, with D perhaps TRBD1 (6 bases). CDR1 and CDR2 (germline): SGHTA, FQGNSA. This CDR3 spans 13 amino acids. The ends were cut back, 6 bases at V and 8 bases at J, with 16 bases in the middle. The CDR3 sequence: CASRPTTGFGYTF. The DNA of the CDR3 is TGTGCCAGCAGACCGACTACAGGGTTCGGCTACACCTTC.

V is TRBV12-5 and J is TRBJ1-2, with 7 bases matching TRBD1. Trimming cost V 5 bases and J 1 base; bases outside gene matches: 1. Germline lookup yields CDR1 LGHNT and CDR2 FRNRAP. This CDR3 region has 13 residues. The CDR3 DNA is TGTGCTAGTGGTCGACAGGGTAACTATGGCTACACCTTC. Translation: CASGRQGNYGYTF.

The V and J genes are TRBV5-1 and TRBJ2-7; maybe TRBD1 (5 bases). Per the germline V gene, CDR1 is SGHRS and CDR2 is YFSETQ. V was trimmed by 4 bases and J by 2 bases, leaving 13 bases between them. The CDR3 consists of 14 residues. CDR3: CASSAKGSTYEQYF. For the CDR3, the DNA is TGCGCCAGCAGCGCCAAGGGGTCGACCTACGAGCAGTACTTC.

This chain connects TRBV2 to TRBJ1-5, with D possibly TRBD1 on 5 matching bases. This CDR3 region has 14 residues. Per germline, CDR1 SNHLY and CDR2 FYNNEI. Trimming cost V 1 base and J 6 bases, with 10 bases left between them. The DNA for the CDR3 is TGTGCCAGCAGTGAAGGGACATCCAGTCAGCCCCAGCATTTT. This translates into CASSEGTSSQPQHF. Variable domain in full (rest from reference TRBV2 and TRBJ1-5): EPEVTQTPSHQVTQMGQEVILRCVPISNHLYFYWYRQILGQKVEFLVSFYNNEISEKSEIFDDQFSVERPDGSNFTLKIRSTKLEDSAMYFCASSEGTSSQPQHFGDGTRLSIL.

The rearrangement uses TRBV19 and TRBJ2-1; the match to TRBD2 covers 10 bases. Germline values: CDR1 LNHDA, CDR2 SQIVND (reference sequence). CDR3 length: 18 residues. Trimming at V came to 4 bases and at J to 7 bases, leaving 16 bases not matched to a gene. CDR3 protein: CASSTGNVGLAGVNEQFF. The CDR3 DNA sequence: TGTGCCAGTAGTACAGGGAATGTCGGTCTAGCGGGAGTAAATGAGCAGTTCTTC. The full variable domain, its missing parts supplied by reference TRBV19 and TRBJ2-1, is DGGITQSPKYLFRKEGQNVTLSCEQNLNHDAMYWYRQDPGQGLRLIYYSQIVNDFQKGDIAEGYSVSREKKESFPLTVTSAQKNPTAFYLCASSTGNVGLAGVNEQFFGPGTRLTVL.

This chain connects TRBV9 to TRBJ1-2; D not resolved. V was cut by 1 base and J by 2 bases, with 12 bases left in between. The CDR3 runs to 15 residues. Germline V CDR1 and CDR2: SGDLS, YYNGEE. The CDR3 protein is CASSVRAVPNYGYTF. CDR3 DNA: TGTGCCAGCAGCGTAAGGGCAGTGCCGAACTATGGCTACACCTTC.

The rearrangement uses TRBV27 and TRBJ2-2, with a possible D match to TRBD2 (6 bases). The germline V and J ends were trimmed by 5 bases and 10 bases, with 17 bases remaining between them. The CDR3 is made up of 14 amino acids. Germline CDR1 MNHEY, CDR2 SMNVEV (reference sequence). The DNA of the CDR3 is TGTGCCAGCAGTCCCCCCATGGGGGGAGAGGAGCTGTTTTTT. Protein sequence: CASSPPMGGEELFF.

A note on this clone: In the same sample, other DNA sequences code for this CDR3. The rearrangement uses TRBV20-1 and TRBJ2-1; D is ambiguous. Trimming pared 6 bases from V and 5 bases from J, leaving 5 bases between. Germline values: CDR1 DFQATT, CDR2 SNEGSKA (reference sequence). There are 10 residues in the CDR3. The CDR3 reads CSAANNEQFF. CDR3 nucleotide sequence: TGCAGTGCCGCAAACAATGAGCAGTTCTTC.

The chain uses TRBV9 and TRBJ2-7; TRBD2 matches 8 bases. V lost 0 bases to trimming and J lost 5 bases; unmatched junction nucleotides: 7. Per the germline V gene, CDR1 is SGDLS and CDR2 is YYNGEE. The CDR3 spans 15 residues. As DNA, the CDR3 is TGTGCCAGCAGCGTAGTCGGGCGGGAGGCTGACGAGCAGTACTTC. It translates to CASSVVGREADEQYF.

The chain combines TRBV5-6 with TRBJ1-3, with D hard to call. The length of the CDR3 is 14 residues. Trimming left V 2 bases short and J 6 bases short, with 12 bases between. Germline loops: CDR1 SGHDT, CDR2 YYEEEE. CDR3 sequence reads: CASSFRGSENTIYF. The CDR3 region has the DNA TGTGCCAGCAGCTTCCGGGGTAGTGAAAACACCATATATTTT.

The CDR3 region has the DNA TGCAGCGTCGGGGCACCGGGACTAGCGGTACAGTTCTTC. As protein: CSVGAPGLAVQFF. The chain uses TRBV29-1 and TRBJ2-1; 11 bases map to TRBD2. There are 13 residues in the CDR3. V lost 6 bases, J lost 13 bases, and 11 bases stayed unmatched. CDR1 is SQVTM and CDR2 is ANQGSEA in the germline V gene.

The CDR3 protein is CASTPSTGFEAANEKLFF. The CDR3 DNA follows: TGTGCCAGCACCCCTTCGACAGGGTTTGAAGCAGCTAATGAAAAACTGTTTTTT. The chain uses TRBV11-2 and TRBJ1-4; 7 positions agree with TRBD1. The CDR3 loop spans 18 amino acids. In germline, CDR1 is SGHAT, CDR2 FQNNGV. V shed 7 bases and J 3 bases; nucleotides not matched to a gene: 17.

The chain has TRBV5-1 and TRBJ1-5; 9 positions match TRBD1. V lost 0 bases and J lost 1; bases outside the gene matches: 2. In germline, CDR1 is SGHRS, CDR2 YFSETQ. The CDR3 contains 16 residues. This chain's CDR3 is CASSLEGTGSNQPQHF. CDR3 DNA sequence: TGCGCCAGCAGCTTGGAGGGGACAGGGAGCAATCAGCCCCAGCATTTT.

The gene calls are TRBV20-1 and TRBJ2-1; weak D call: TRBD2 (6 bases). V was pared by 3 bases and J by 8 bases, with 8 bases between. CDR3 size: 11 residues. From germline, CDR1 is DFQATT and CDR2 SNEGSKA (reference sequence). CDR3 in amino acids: CSASGSDEQFF. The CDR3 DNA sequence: TGCAGTGCTAGCGGGAGCGATGAGCAGTTCTTC.

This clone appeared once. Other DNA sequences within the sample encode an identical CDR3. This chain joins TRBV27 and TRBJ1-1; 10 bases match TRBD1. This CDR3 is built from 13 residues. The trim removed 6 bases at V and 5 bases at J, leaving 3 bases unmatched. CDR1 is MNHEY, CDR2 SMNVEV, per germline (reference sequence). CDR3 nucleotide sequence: TGTGCCAGCAGGAGGACAGGGGGAACTGAAGCTTTCTTT. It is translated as CASRRTGGTEAFF.

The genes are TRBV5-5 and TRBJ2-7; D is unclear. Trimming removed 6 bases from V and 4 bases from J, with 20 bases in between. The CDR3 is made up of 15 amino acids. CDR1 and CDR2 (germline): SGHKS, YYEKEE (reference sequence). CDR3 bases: TGTGCCAGCACCTCGGTCGGGCGTGGGGTATACGAGCAGTACTTC. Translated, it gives CASTSVGRGVYEQYF. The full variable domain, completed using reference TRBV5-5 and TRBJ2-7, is DAGVTQSPTHLIKTRGQQVTLRCSPISGHKSVSWYQQVLGQGPQFIFQYYEKEERGRGNFPDRFSARQFPNYSSELNVNALLLGDSALYLCASTSVGRGVYEQYFGPGTRLTVT.

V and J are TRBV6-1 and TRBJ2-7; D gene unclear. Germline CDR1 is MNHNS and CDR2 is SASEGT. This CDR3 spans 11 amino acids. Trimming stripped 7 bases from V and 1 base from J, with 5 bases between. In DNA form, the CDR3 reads TGTGCCAGCACCAATTCCTACGAGCAGTACTTC. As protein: CASTNSYEQYF.

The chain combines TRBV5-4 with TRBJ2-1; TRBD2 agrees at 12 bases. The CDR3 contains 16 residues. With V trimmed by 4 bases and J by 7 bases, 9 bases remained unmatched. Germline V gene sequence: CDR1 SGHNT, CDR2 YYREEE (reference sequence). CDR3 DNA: TGTGCCAGCAGCCCGACTAGCGGGAGTTACGGGAATGAGCAGTTCTTC. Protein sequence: CASSPTSGSYGNEQFF.

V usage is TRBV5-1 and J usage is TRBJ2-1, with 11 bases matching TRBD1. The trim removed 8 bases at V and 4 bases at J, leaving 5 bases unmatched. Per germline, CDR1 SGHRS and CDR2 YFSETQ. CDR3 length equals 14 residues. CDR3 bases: TGCGCCAGTCGCGGGACAGGGGGGTACAATGAGCAGTTCTTC. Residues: CASRGTGGYNEQFF. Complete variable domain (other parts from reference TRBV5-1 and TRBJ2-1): KAGVTQTPRYLIKTRGQQVTLSCSPISGHRSVSWYQQTPGQGLQFLFEYFSETQRNKGNFPGRFSGRQFSNSRSEMNVSTLELGDSALYLCASRGTGGYNEQFFGPGTRLTVL.